This entry lists 9 T cell receptor beta chains sequenced from one sample in a study of T cell repertoires in cytomegalovirus infection. These receptors have no known antigen. A single record per CDR3 protein comes from TCRdb applying MiXCR to the reads. The repertoire consists of 55,000 to 70,000 distinct CDR3 sequences, with around 30% occurring once and the leading ten covering 55% to 75%. The specimen sequenced was PBMCs, sequenced either directly or after in vitro stimulation (not recorded which). Receptors were obtained from a human donor in good health (CMV status not recorded). Some clones in this sample may be carry-over from other donors' samples.

Points on this clonotype: A much bigger clone sits one base away, suggesting this may be a read error. The rearrangement uses TRBV7-2 and TRBJ2-7; 7 nucleotides align to TRBD2. Germline V gives CDR1 SGHTA, CDR2 FQGNSA. V dropped 5 bases and J dropped 2; count of bases not matched to a gene: 12. This CDR3 is 16 amino acids long. The CDR3 reads CASSPKGGSRPYEQYF. CDR3 coding DNA: TGTGCCAGCAGCCCAAAAGGCGGGAGCAGGCCCTACGAGCAGTACTTC.

V and J are TRBV7-7 and TRBJ2-5; D call uncertain. CDR3 length: 13 amino acids. V lost 3 bases and J lost 5, with 10 bases in between. Germline V gene lookup returns CDR1 SSHAT and CDR2 FNYEAQ (reference sequence). The CDR3: CASSLTSWETQYF. The CDR3 nucleotides are TGTGCCAGCAGCTTGACGAGTTGGGAGACCCAGTACTTC.

V gene TRBV20-1 combines with J gene TRBJ1-5, with a possible D match to TRBD1 (5 bases). The CDR3 sequence is 16 residues long. Germline-derived CDR1 and CDR2 are DFQATT and SNEGSKA (reference sequence). The V end was cut by 0 bases, the J end by 6 bases, with 18 bases between. The CDR3 loop is CSARDLGRDPSQPQHF. CDR3 in DNA: TGCAGTGCTAGAGATCTGGGCAGGGATCCGTCTCAGCCCCAGCATTTT.

The V gene is TRBV2, the J gene TRBJ2-1, with unresolved D. The CDR3 has 13 residues. Per the germline V gene, CDR1 is SNHLY and CDR2 is FYNNEI. The ends were cut back, 7 bases at V and 15 bases at J, with 22 bases in the middle. CDR3 sequence: CASTTASRLGLFF. The DNA for the CDR3 is TGTGCCAGCACCACGGCGAGTCGGTTGGGTCTGTTCTTC.

This chain joins TRBV6-5 and TRBJ2-5, with a weak D call TRBD1 (5 bases). Germline values: CDR1 MNHEY, CDR2 SVGAGI. The ends were cut back, 2 bases at V and 4 bases at J, with 8 bases in the middle. The CDR3 has 13 amino acids. The CDR3 coding sequence is TGTGCCAGCAGTTACGGGCAGGGAGAGACCCAGTACTTC. Amino acid sequence: CASSYGQGETQYF.

J is TRBJ1-1 and V is TRBV19, with TRBD1 identical over 7 bases. J gave up 6 bases and V 6 bases, and 10 bases lay outside the gene matches. The germline gives CDR1 LNHDA, CDR2 SQIVND (reference sequence). The CDR3 length is 14 residues. In nucleotides, the CDR3 is TGTGCCAGTAGGCTACAGGGGATGTATGCTGAAGCTTTCTTT. Amino acids: CASRLQGMYAEAFF.

Note on this clonotype: This sequence may be a read error, since a much larger clone differs from it by one base. This chain connects TRBV7-2 to TRBJ2-1; D is undetermined. This CDR3 comprises 15 residues. Trimming cost V 2 bases and J 3 bases, with 11 bases left between them. Germline loops: CDR1 SGHTA, CDR2 FQGNSA. The CDR3 coding sequence is TGTGCCAGCAGCTTACAGGTGCCGTACTACAATGAGCAGTTCTTC. Its protein product is CASSLQVPYYNEQFF. The full variable domain, rest sourced from reference TRBV7-2 and TRBJ2-1, is GAGVSQSPSNKVTEKGKDVELRCDPISGHTALYWYRQSLGQGLEFLIYFQGNSAPDKSGLPSDRFSAERTGGSVSTLTIQRTQQEDSAVYLCASSLQVPYYNEQFFGPGTRLTVL.

This chain joins TRBV6-1 and TRBJ2-7, with D uncertain. Germline V gives CDR1 MNHNS, CDR2 SASEGT. The CDR3 runs to 11 residues. The V end lost 5 bases, the J end lost 2 bases, and 4 bases lay between the germline ends. The CDR3 DNA reads as TGTGCCAGCAGTACTACCTACGAGCAGTACTTC. It translates to CASSTTYEQYF.

The J gene is TRBJ1-5, the V gene TRBV9, with D uncertain. CDR1 SGDLS and CDR2 YYNGEE come from the germline V gene. V dropped 2 bases and J dropped 2 bases, with 8 bases sitting between them. This CDR3 contains 14 residues. Here the CDR3 reads CASSVSGGNQPQHF. In DNA, the CDR3 is TGTGCCAGCAGCGTGTCTGGAGGCAATCAGCCCCAGCATTTT.